A single T cell receptor (beta chain) is shown here with its context. This entry comes from a study of T cell changes during pregnancy in multiple sclerosis. Produced via immunoSEQ multiplex PCR; TCRdb's table is partial and in-frame only. The sample lists around 80,000 clones, 94% occurring once. The CDR3 spans 16 residues. CDR1 and CDR2 (germline): MDHEN, SYDVKM. The trim removed 4 bases at V and 2 bases at J, leaving 8 bases unmatched. The chain joins TRBV28 to TRBJ2-7; 10 bases match TRBD2. The sequencing here drew on peripheral blood, taken in the second trimester of pregnancy. The clonotype comes from a female donor in good health, enrolled as a control in a pregnancy study. The DNA for the CDR3 is TGTGCCAGCAGTTACCCCCTAGCGGGAGCTACCTACGAGCAGTACTTC. Amino acids: CASSYPLAGATYEQYF.